This T cell receptor (beta chain) was found in a study of T cell changes during pregnancy in multiple sclerosis. The data were produced by immunoSEQ multiplex PCR, yet TCRdb's version contains in-frame clones alone and is incomplete. The data contain about 52,000 clones, around 92% of them singletons. V was pared by 4 bases and J by 5 bases, with 9 bases of the junction left unmatched. Germline V gene lookup returns CDR1 SGHRS and CDR2 YFSETQ. This CDR3 has 16 residues. This material consisted of CD4+ T cells from peripheral blood mononuclear cells, taken in the third trimester of pregnancy. The clonotype comes from a female donor with multiple sclerosis, enrolled in a pregnancy study. V gene TRBV5-1 combines with J gene TRBJ1-5, with TRBD1 matching over 10 bases. The CDR3 nucleotides read TGCGCCAGCAGCGCCGACAGGGGGCAAAGACATCAGCCCCAGCATTTT. Its translation: CASSADRGQRHQPQHF.